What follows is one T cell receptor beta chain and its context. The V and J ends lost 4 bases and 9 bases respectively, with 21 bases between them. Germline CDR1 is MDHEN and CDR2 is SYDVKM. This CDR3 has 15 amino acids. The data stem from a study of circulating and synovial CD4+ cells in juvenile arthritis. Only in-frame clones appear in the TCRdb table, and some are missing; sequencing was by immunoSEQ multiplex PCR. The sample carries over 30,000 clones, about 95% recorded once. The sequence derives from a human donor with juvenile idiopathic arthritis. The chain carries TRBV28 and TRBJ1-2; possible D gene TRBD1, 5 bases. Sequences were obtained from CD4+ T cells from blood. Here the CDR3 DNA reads TGTGCCAGCAGTTCGGCCGGGACGGGACTTGGGAGCTACACCTTC. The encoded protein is CASSSAGTGLGSYTF.